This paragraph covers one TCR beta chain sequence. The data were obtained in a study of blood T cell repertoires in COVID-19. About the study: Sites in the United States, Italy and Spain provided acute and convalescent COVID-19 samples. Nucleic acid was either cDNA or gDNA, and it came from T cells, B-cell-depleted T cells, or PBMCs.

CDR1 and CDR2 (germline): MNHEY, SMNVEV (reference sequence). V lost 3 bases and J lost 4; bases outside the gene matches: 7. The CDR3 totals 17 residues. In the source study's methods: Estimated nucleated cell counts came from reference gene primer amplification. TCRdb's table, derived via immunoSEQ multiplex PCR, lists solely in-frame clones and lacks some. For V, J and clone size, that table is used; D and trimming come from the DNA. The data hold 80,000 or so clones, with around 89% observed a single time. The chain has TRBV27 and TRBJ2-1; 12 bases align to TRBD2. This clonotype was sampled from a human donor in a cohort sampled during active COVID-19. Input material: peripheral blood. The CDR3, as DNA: TGTGCCAGCAGTTTCATGAGGACTAGCGGGACTTACAATGAGCAGTTCTTC. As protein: CASSFMRTSGTYNEQFF.